The 27 T cell receptor beta chains reported below all come from one sample, sequenced in a study of blood T cell repertoires in COVID-19. The assay was immunoSEQ multiplex PCR, and TCRdb's table has in-frame clones only and misses some. The sample records 150,000 to 200,000 clones, approximately 80% being singletons. The sample consisted of PBMCs or T cells enriched from blood (not recorded which). These receptors all stem from a middle-aged man who had recovered from COVID-19.

The rearrangement uses TRBV27 and TRBJ1-5; 8 nucleotides agree with TRBD1. Losses at the gene ends were 6 bases for V and 3 bases for J; bases not matched to a gene: 10. The germline CDR1 and CDR2 sequences are MNHEY and SMNVEV (reference sequence). The CDR3 totals 16 residues. The CDR3 DNA is TGTGCCAGCAGCCCTGGGACAGGAGTCTCCAATCAGCCCCAGCATTTT. This sequence encodes CASSPGTGVSNQPQHF.

The chain links TRBV18 to TRBJ2-3; 7 bases align to TRBD2. The germline gives CDR1 KGHSH, CDR2 LQKENI. V shed 4 bases and J 3 bases; nucleotides not matched to a gene: 10. The length of the CDR3 is 16 residues. The DNA of the CDR3 is TGTGCCAGCTCACGACTATTACAGCGGGGAACAGATACGCAGTATTTT. Translation: CASSRLLQRGTDTQYF.

The rearrangement links TRBV29-1 to TRBJ1-1; 11 bases fit TRBD1. Germline V gene lookup returns CDR1 SQVTM and CDR2 ANQGSEA. This CDR3 spans 21 amino acids. Trimming cost V 7 bases and J 8 bases; bases outside gene matches: 33. In DNA form, the CDR3 reads TGCAGCGCCGGCCAAGTTAGGACAGGGGGCGAGGAGGAGACCCCGGTACGAGAAGCTTTCTTT. Translating it yields CSAGQVRTGGEEETPVREAFF.

The chain joins TRBV9 to TRBJ1-1; the D gene is possibly TRBD1 (5 bases). Germline values: CDR1 SGDLS, CDR2 YYNGEE. V was cut by 3 bases and J by 0 bases, with 12 bases left in between. The CDR3 has 15 residues. The CDR3: CASSEGGTVNTEAFF. In DNA form, the CDR3 reads TGTGCCAGCAGCGAGGGAGGGACGGTGAACACTGAAGCTTTCTTT.

The CDR3 protein is CASSEEGQNFYEQYV. CDR3 bases: TGTGCCAGCAGTGAAGAGGGACAGAATTTCTACGAGCAGTACGTC. The V and J genes are TRBV6-1 and TRBJ2-7; 7 bases line up with TRBD1. The CDR3 loop spans 15 amino acids. Germline V lookup: CDR1 MNHNS, CDR2 SASEGT. With 1 base clipped from V and 3 bases from J, the junction kept 6 bases outside the gene matches.

The V call is TRBV30, the J call TRBJ1-2; no firm D call. This CDR3 is built from 15 residues. The ends were cut back, 2 bases at V and 7 bases at J, with 20 bases in the middle. Germline V CDR1 and CDR2: GTSNPN, SVGIG (reference sequence). The CDR3 loop reads CAWSPPDYTTGGYTF. Here the CDR3 DNA reads TGTGCCTGGAGTCCGCCGGACTATACAACGGGTGGCTACACCTTC.

The rearrangement links TRBV19 to TRBJ2-5; TRBD1 might be the D (6 bases). The CDR3 totals 15 residues. Trimming took off 9 bases at V and 0 bases at J, with 17 bases between the two ends. Germline V lookup: CDR1 LNHDA, CDR2 SQIVND (reference sequence). DNA for the CDR3: TGTGCCAGCACCCCGGACAGCGTCCACCAAGAGACCCAGTACTTC. Its translation is CASTPDSVHQETQYF. Based on the CDR3 plus reference TRBV19 and TRBJ2-5, the full variable domain is DGGITQSPKYLFRKEGQNVTLSCEQNLNHDAMYWYRQDPGQGLRLIYYSQIVNDFQKGDIAEGYSVSREKKESFPLTVTSAQKNPTAFYLCASTPDSVHQETQYFGPGTRLLVL.

V usage is TRBV10-1 and J usage is TRBJ2-1; a possible D gene is TRBD1 (5 bases). Germline CDR1 and CDR2: WNHNN and SYGVQD (reference sequence). The CDR3 runs to 17 residues. V dropped 2 bases and J dropped 0 bases, with 14 bases sitting between them. CDR3 in DNA: TGCGCCAGCAGTGAGATCGGCAGGGCGAGCTCCTACAATGAGCAGTTCTTC. Translating it yields CASSEIGRASSYNEQFF.

This chain connects TRBV29-1 to TRBJ1-1; D call uncertain. V dropped 6 bases and J dropped 0 bases, with 5 bases sitting between them. The CDR3 contains 11 residues. Germline assignment: CDR1 SQVTM and CDR2 ANQGSEA. The CDR3 protein is CSVGVNTEAFF. The CDR3 DNA follows: TGCAGCGTCGGAGTGAACACTGAAGCTTTCTTT.

The V gene is TRBV30, the J gene TRBJ2-7; D is uncertain. This CDR3 region has 11 residues. The germline gives CDR1 GTSNPN, CDR2 SVGIG (reference sequence). Trimming cost V 4 bases and J 0 bases, with 4 bases left between them. CDR3 bases: TGTGCCTGGATCAGCTCCTACGAGCAGTACTTC. Its translation: CAWISSYEQYF.

This rearrangement joins TRBV28 to TRBJ1-2; no clear D gene. This CDR3 contains 13 residues. The V end lost 6 bases, the J end lost 4 bases, and 12 bases lay between the germline ends. Germline lookup yields CDR1 MDHEN and CDR2 SYDVKM. The CDR3 loop reads CASRNRETYGYTF. The DNA for the CDR3 is TGTGCCAGCAGAAATCGGGAGACCTATGGCTACACCTTC.

The chain is built from TRBV30 and TRBJ1-3, with D tentatively TRBD1 (6 bases). This CDR3 is 15 amino acids long. Germline V gene data show CDR1 as GTSNPN and CDR2 as SVGIG (reference sequence). Trimming left V 2 bases short and J 0 bases short, with 11 bases between. DNA of the CDR3: TGTGCCTGGAGTCTCCAGGGGATCTCTGGAAACACCATATATTTT. Translated, it gives CAWSLQGISGNTIYF.

The chain combines TRBV27 with TRBJ2-1, with D unclear. The CDR3 consists of 13 residues. CDR1 is MNHEY, CDR2 SMNVEV, per germline (reference sequence). V shed 7 bases and J shed 1 base, with 8 bases lying between them. As DNA, the CDR3 is TGTGCCAGCAAAGTAGTTTCCTACAATGAGCAGTTCTTC. Its translation: CASKVVSYNEQFF.

This chain connects TRBV3-1 (or the pseudogene TRBV3-2) to TRBJ2-3, with 7 bases matching TRBD1. The CDR3 runs to 18 residues. Germline lookup yields CDR1 LGHDT and CDR2 YNNKEL (reference sequence). V was clipped by 1 base and J by 0 bases; unmatched bases: 10. Here the CDR3 reads CASSQVTGMGLSTDTQYF. The CDR3 DNA follows: TGTGCCAGCAGCCAAGTGACAGGGATGGGGCTAAGCACAGATACGCAGTATTTT.

This clone showed up just a few times. V is TRBV7-3 and J is TRBJ2-1, with TRBD1 as a possible D gene (6 bases). V lost 1 base, J lost 5 bases, and 6 bases lay in between. CDR1 and CDR2 from the germline V gene are SGHTA and FQGTGA. This CDR3 has 13 amino acids. The CDR3 loop reads CASSLNRDNEQFF. The DNA of the CDR3 is TGTGCCAGCAGCTTAAACAGGGACAATGAGCAGTTCTTC. The whole variable domain, filled in from reference TRBV7-3 and TRBJ2-1, reads GAGVSQTPSNKVTEKGKYVELRCDPISGHTALYWYRQSLGQGPEFLIYFQGTGAADDSGLPNDRFFAVRPEGSVSTLKIQRTERGDSAVYLCASSLNRDNEQFFGPGTRLTVL.

The gene calls are TRBV25-1 and TRBJ1-4; the match to TRBD1 covers 7 bases. CDR1 and CDR2 from the germline V gene are MGHDK and SYGVNS. The J segment lost 4 bases and the V segment lost 1 base, leaving 6 bases of the junction unmatched. This CDR3 has 16 amino acids. CDR3 bases: TGTGCCAGCAGTGAATCACGGGCAGGGGGTAATGAAAAACTGTTTTTT. This sequence encodes CASSESRAGGNEKLFF.

V is TRBV4-1 and J is TRBJ2-1, with a weak D call TRBD2 (6 bases). The CDR3 covers 15 residues. The germline V gene encodes CDR1 MGHRA and CDR2 YSYEKL. Trimming cost V 4 bases and J 6 bases, with 16 bases left between them. CDR3 loop: CASSPSTGGSNEQFF. The CDR3, as DNA: TGCGCCAGCAGCCCTTCAACCGGGGGAAGCAATGAGCAGTTCTTC.

The rearrangement uses TRBV14 and TRBJ1-1; 8 bases match TRBD1. Germline V CDR1 and CDR2: SGHDN, FVKESK. The CDR3 length is 16 residues. Germline trimming cut 0 bases from V and 1 base from J; bases unmatched to any gene: 4. This CDR3 reads CASSQEGTGPNTEAFF. The CDR3 coding sequence is TGTGCCAGCAGCCAAGAGGGGACAGGACCGAACACTGAAGCTTTCTTT.

The J gene is TRBJ1-1, the V gene TRBV29-1; 7 nucleotides align to TRBD1. Germline CDR1 SQVTM, CDR2 ANQGSEA. Trimming took 3 bases from V and 8 from J; bases not matched to a gene: 6. This CDR3 has 12 amino acids. CDR3 region: CSVDRQGEEAFF. The CDR3 coding sequence is TGCAGCGTTGATCGTCAGGGGGAAGAAGCTTTCTTT.

This chain joins TRBV5-1 and TRBJ1-3; the D gene is possibly TRBD1 (6 bases). This CDR3 is built from 13 residues. The germline V gene encodes CDR1 SGHRS and CDR2 YFSETQ. The V end lost 7 bases, the J end lost 4 bases, and 12 bases lay between the germline ends. CDR3 loop: CASRTATGNTIYF. DNA of the CDR3: TGCGCCAGCCGGACAGCCACCGGAAACACCATATATTTT.

The V and J genes are TRBV7-6 and TRBJ2-7; 9 bases are a match to TRBD2. CDR3 length: 14 amino acids. Trimming cost V 5 bases and J 2 bases; bases outside gene matches: 4. Germline V gene sequence: CDR1 SGHVS, CDR2 FNYEAQ. CDR3 region: CASSEAGGTYEQYF. The CDR3 bases are TGTGCCAGCAGCGAAGCGGGGGGTACCTACGAGCAGTACTTC.

This clone has a single count. The chain joins TRBV7-6 to TRBJ1-2; D is unclear. This CDR3 is built from 13 residues. V dropped 4 bases and J dropped 5 bases, with 11 bases sitting between them. Looked up from germline, CDR1 is SGHVS and CDR2 is FNYEAQ. CDR3 sequence reads: CASSSGLSYGYTF. The DNA of the CDR3 is TGTGCCAGCAGCTCCGGACTGAGTTATGGCTACACCTTC.

The chain uses TRBV10-3 and TRBJ1-1; TRBD1 agrees at 10 bases. The V gene end was trimmed by 5 bases and the J gene end by 1 base; junction bases not matched to a gene: 4. Germline V gene sequence: CDR1 ENHRY, CDR2 SYGVKD. The CDR3 contains 15 residues. DNA for the CDR3: TGTGCCATCAGTCTAGGGACAGGGGCGAACACTGAAGCTTTCTTT. This translates into CAISLGTGANTEAFF.

V and J are TRBV18 and TRBJ1-1; tentative D call: TRBD1 (5 bases). The CDR3 length is 13 residues. The germline V and J ends were trimmed by 3 bases and 8 bases, with 13 bases remaining between them. The germline V gene has CDR1 KGHSH and CDR2 LQKENI. CDR3 DNA: TGTGCCAGCTCACCCGGGGCCGGGGGGGAAGCTTTCTTT. It specifies CASSPGAGGEAFF.

This clone was observed a handful of times. The chain uses TRBV27 and TRBJ1-1; D remains ambiguous. CDR3 length: 13 amino acids. Germline-derived CDR1 and CDR2 are MNHEY and SMNVEV (reference sequence). The V end was cut by 3 bases, the J end by 2 bases, with 7 bases between. The DNA of the CDR3 is TGTGCCAGCAGTTTTCGCAGAAACACTGAAGCTTTCTTT. Its protein product is CASSFRRNTEAFF.

The CDR3 spells CASSLGISLAGGFQETQYF. CDR3 nucleotides: TGTGCCAGCAGCCTAGGAATCTCACTAGCGGGGGGTTTCCAAGAGACCCAGTACTTC. The chain joins TRBV14 to TRBJ2-5; TRBD2 agrees at 12 bases. The CDR3 runs 19 residues. V trimming: 4 bases; J trimming: 1 base; junction bases outside the gene matches: 13. Germline V CDR1 and CDR2: SGHDN, FVKESK.

The chain couples TRBV27 to TRBJ1-5; D is possibly TRBD1 (5 bases). Trimming took off 6 bases at V and 0 bases at J, with 9 bases between the two ends. This CDR3 region has 14 residues. CDR1 and CDR2 (germline): MNHEY, SMNVEV (reference sequence). In DNA, the CDR3 is TGTGCCAGCAGCCGCGACAGTAGCAATCAGCCCCAGCATTTT. Its protein product is CASSRDSSNQPQHF.